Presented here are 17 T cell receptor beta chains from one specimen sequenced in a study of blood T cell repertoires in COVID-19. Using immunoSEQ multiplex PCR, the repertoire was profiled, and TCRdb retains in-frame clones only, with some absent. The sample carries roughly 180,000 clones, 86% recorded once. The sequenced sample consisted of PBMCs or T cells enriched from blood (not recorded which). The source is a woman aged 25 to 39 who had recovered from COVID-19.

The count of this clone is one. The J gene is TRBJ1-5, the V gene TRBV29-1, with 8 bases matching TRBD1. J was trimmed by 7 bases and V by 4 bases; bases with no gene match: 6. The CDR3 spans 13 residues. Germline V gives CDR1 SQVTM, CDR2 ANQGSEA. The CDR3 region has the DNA TGCAGCGTTGGTGGGACAGGAAAACAGCCCCAGCATTTT. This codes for CSVGGTGKQPQHF. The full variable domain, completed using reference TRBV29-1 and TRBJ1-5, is SAVISQKPSRDICQRGTSLTIQCQVDSQVTMMFWYRQQPGQSLTLIATANQGSEATYESGFVIDKFPISRPNLTFSTLTVSNMSPEDSSIYLCSVGGTGKQPQHFGDGTRLSIL.

CDR3 amino acids: CASRETGGRQDTQYF. The CDR3 DNA follows: TGTGCCAGCAGAGAAACAGGGGGGAGGCAAGATACGCAGTATTTT. The gene calls are TRBV28 and TRBJ2-3, with 8 bases identical to TRBD1. Losses at the gene ends were 6 bases for V and 5 bases for J; bases not matched to a gene: 10. The CDR3 spans 15 residues. CDR1 is MDHEN, CDR2 SYDVKM, per germline.

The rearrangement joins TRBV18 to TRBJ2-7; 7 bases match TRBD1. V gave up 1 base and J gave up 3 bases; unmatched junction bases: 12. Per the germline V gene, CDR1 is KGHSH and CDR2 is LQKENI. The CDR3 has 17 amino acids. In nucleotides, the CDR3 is TGTGCCAGCTCACCACTGTTTGGAGACAGGGAAAACTACGAGCAGTACTTC. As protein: CASSPLFGDRENYEQYF.

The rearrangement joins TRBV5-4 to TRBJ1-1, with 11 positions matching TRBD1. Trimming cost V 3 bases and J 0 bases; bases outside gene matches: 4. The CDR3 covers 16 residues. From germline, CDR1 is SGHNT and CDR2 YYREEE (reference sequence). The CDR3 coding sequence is TGTGCCAGCAGCTCCGGACAGGGGGCTATGAACACTGAAGCTTTCTTT. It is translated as CASSSGQGAMNTEAFF.

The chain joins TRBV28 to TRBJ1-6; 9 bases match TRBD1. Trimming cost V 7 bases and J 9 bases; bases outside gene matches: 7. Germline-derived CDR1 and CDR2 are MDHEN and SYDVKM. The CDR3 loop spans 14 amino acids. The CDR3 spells CASTVTGGRSPLHF. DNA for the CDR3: TGTGCCAGCACCGTGACAGGGGGACGTTCACCCCTCCACTTT.

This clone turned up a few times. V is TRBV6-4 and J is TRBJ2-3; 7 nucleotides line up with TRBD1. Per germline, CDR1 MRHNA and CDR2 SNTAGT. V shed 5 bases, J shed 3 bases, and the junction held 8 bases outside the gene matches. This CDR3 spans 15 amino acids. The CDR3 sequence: CASSPGTALTDTQYF. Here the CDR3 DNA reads TGTGCCAGCAGTCCCGGGACAGCGCTTACAGATACGCAGTATTTT.

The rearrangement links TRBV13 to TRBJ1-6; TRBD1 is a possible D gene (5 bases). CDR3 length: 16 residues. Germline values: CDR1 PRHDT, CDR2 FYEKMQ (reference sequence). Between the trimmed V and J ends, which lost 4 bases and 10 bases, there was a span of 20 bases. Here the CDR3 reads CASSSGVGARKSPLHF. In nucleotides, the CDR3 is TGTGCCAGCAGCTCGGGGGTGGGTGCCCGGAAATCACCCCTCCACTTT.

The CDR3 DNA sequence: TGTGCCAGCAGTTTGTCCCAGGGTATGAGCCATCAGCCCCAGCATTTT. Translating it yields CASSLSQGMSHQPQHF. The V and J genes are TRBV6-5 and TRBJ1-5, with a weak D call TRBD1 (5 bases). The V end was cut by 4 bases, the J end by 5 bases, with 18 bases between. The CDR3 contains 16 residues. Germline loops: CDR1 MNHEY, CDR2 SVGAGI.

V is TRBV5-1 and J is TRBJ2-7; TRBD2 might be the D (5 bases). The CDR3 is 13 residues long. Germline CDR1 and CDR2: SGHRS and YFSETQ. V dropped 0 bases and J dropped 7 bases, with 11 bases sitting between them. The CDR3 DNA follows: TGCGCCAGCAGCTTGGGGCTCTCGGGGGAGCAGTACTTC. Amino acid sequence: CASSLGLSGEQYF.

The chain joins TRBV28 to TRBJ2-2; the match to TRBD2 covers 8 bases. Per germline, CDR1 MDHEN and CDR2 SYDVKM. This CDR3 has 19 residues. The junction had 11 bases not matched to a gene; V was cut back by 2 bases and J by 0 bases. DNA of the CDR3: TGTGCCAGCAGTTTACTGGCAGAACTAGCGGATTCGAACACCGGGGAGCTGTTTTTT. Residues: CASSLLAELADSNTGELFF.

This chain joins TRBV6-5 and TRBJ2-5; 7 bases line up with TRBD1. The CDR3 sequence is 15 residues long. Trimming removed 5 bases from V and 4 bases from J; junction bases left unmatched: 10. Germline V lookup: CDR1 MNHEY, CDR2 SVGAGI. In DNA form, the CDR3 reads TGTGCCAGCAGTCCCGGGACAGCTCGAGGAGAGACCCAGTACTTC. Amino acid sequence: CASSPGTARGETQYF.

CDR3 amino acids: CASILYYEQYF. Here the CDR3 DNA reads TGTGCCAGCATCCTCTATTACGAGCAGTACTTC. This chain uses TRBV9 with TRBJ2-7, with no clear D. V was clipped by 6 bases and J by 4 bases, with 8 bases between them. There are 11 residues in the CDR3. Germline CDR1 SGDLS, CDR2 YYNGEE.

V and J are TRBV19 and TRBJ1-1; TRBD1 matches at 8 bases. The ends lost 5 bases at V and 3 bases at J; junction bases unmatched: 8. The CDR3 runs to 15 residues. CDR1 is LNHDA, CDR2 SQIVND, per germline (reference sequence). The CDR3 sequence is CASSFWTGRDTEAFF. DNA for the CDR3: TGTGCCAGTAGTTTTTGGACAGGGAGGGACACTGAAGCTTTCTTT. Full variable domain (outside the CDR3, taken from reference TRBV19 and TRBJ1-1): DGGITQSPKYLFRKEGQNVTLSCEQNLNHDAMYWYRQDPGQGLRLIYYSQIVNDFQKGDIAEGYSVSREKKESFPLTVTSAQKNPTAFYLCASSFWTGRDTEAFFGQGTRLTVV.

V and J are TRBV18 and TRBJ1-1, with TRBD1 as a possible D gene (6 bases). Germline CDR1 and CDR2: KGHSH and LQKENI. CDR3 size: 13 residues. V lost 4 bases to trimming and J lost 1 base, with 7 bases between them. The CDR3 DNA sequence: TGTGCCAGCTCACAGGACAGGAACACTGAAGCTTTCTTT. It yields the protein CASSQDRNTEAFF.

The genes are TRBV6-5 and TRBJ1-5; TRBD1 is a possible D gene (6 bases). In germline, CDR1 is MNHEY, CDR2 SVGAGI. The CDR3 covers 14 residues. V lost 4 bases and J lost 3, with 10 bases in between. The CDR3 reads CASSSDSYNQPQHF. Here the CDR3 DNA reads TGTGCCAGCAGTTCGGACAGCTACAATCAGCCCCAGCATTTT.

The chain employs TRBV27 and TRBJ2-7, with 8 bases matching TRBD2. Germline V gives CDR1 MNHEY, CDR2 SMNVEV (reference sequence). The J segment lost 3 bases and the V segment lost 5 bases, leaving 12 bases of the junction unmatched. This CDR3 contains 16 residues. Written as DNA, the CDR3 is TGTGCCAGCAGTGCCACTAGCGGTTTGGGAATCTACGAGCAGTACTTC. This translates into CASSATSGLGIYEQYF.

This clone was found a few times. The CDR3 DNA reads as TGTGCCAGCAGCGCCCCAGGGGGGCGAACGGTATATGAGCAGTTCTTC. Translated, it gives CASSAPGGRTVYEQFF. This chain links TRBV9 with TRBJ2-1, with D possibly matching TRBD1 (7 bases). CDR1 and CDR2 from the germline V gene are SGDLS and YYNGEE. With 3 bases removed from V and 8 bases from J, the gap between germline ends came to 21 bases. This CDR3 is built from 16 residues.